Following are 12 T cell receptor beta chains from one sample sequenced in a study of T-cell memory formation after mild COVID-19. TCRdb reanalysed the 5' RACE reads using MiXCR and keeps one entry per CDR3 protein. The data show about 400,000 distinct CDR3 sequences, under 20% seen once. Sequencing was performed on PBMCs or a T cell subset sorted from them (not recorded which). The receptors here all came from a man younger than 35 who had mild COVID-19 (a few samples of this study predate the infection). Cell type and time point are not known.

J is TRBJ2-7 and V is TRBV7-9; TRBD2 agrees at 12 bases. V lost 4 bases and J lost 7; bases outside the gene matches: 8. From germline, CDR1 is SEHNR and CDR2 FQNEAQ (reference sequence). The CDR3 is 15 residues long. The CDR3 DNA reads as TGTGCCAGCAGCTCATCTCTAGCGGGGGGGCTTGAGCAGTACGTC. This sequence encodes CASSSSLAGGLEQYV.

This clonotype was picked up a small number of times. J is TRBJ2-1 and V is TRBV4-2; TRBD1 agrees at 8 bases. The germline CDR1 and CDR2 sequences are LGHNA and YNFKEQ. The CDR3 runs 16 residues. Germline trimming cut 0 bases from V and 7 bases from J; bases unmatched to any gene: 8. This CDR3 reads CASSQENQGAGNEQFF. The CDR3 DNA reads as TGTGCCAGCAGCCAAGAGAATCAGGGGGCAGGGAATGAGCAGTTCTTC.

The rearrangement joins TRBV6-2 or TRBV6-3 to TRBJ2-7; D remains ambiguous. V dropped 2 bases and J dropped 0 bases, with 8 bases sitting between them. Germline V gene lookup returns CDR1 MNHEY and CDR2 SVGEGT. The CDR3 is made up of 14 amino acids. The CDR3 sequence is CASSYQKSSYEQYV. The CDR3 nucleotides read TGTGCCAGCAGTTACCAGAAAAGCTCCTACGAGCAGTACGTC.

The chain has TRBV2 and TRBJ2-1, with D possibly being TRBD2 (6 bases). V gave up 3 bases and J gave up 0 bases, with 9 bases separating them. Germline V gene data show CDR1 as SNHLY and CDR2 as FYNNEI. The CDR3 length is 15 residues. CDR3 sequence (DNA): TGTGCCAGCAGTGAGCAGACTAGCTCCTACAATGAGCAGTTCTTC. Translating it yields CASSEQTSSYNEQFF.

V gene TRBV18 combines with J gene TRBJ2-7, with TRBD1 as a possible D gene (5 bases). The CDR3 has 16 amino acids. V lost 3 bases, J lost 0 bases, and 15 bases lay in between. CDR1 KGHSH and CDR2 LQKENI come from the germline V gene. CDR3 DNA: TGTGCCAGCTCACCCCTCGAAGGGGTGGTCTCCTACGAGCAGTACTTC. Encoded protein: CASSPLEGVVSYEQYF.

Remarks on this clonotype: Just one base apart from a much larger clone, this may be a read error. The chain carries TRBV14 and TRBJ2-5; D may be TRBD2 (6 bases). Trimming took off 1 base at V and 4 bases at J, with 16 bases between the two ends. The CDR3 length is 16 residues. CDR1 and CDR2 (germline): SGHDN, FVKESK. The CDR3 is CASSQGTGTVGETQYF. CDR3 nucleotides: TGTGCCAGCAGCCAAGGCACCGGGACTGTCGGAGAGACCCAGTACTTC.

The J gene is TRBJ1-2, the V gene TRBV6-5; D is ambiguous. Deletions cut 5 bases from V and 7 bases from J, with 14 bases between. CDR3 length: 13 residues. The germline V gene encodes CDR1 MNHEY and CDR2 SVGAGI. The chain's CDR3 is CASSNAGPSGYTF. CDR3 sequence (DNA): TGTGCCAGCAGTAATGCAGGTCCTTCTGGCTACACCTTC.

V is TRBV3-1 and J is TRBJ2-5; the D gene is possibly TRBD2 (5 bases). Looked up from germline, CDR1 is LGHDT and CDR2 is YNNKEL (reference sequence). The ends were cut back, 10 bases at V and 2 bases at J, with 14 bases in the middle. CDR3 length: 13 residues. As DNA, the CDR3 is TGTGCCACCCTCCTGTCGGGGCAAGAGACCCAGTACTTC. Residues: CATLLSGQETQYF.

The genes are TRBV5-1 and TRBJ2-5; the match to TRBD2 covers 8 bases. This CDR3 region has 16 residues. Germline CDR1 SGHRS, CDR2 YFSETQ. The V and J ends lost 4 bases and 2 bases, in that order; junction bases with no gene match: 10. The CDR3 nucleotides are TGCGCCAGCAGCACCGGGGTAGCGGGGTTTCAAGAGACCCAGTACTTC. This sequence encodes CASSTGVAGFQETQYF.

The gene calls are TRBV4-1 and TRBJ2-5; possibly TRBD1 for D (5 bases). The V gene lost 1 base and the J gene lost 5 bases, with 17 bases spanning the gap. The germline CDR1 and CDR2 sequences are MGHRA and YSYEKL. CDR3 length equals 16 residues. The CDR3 region is CASSQVPGRVGETQYF. CDR3 bases: TGCGCCAGCAGCCAAGTCCCAGGCAGGGTCGGGGAGACCCAGTACTTC.

This clonotype has only a few counts. This chain uses TRBV4-3 with TRBJ2-7; D not resolved. CDR3 length: 13 residues. Between the trimmed V and J ends, which lost 0 bases and 6 bases, there was a span of 9 bases. Germline values: CDR1 LGHNA, CDR2 YSLEER. This chain's CDR3 is CASSQDYTREQYF. The CDR3 nucleotides read TGCGCCAGCAGCCAAGATTACACGCGCGAGCAGTACTTC.

The chain combines TRBV7-3 with TRBJ1-1; 8 bases are shared with TRBD1. The CDR3 is 12 amino acids. Germline V CDR1 and CDR2: SGHTA, FQGTGA. V lost 5 bases, J lost 11 bases, and 7 bases stayed unmatched. The CDR3 sequence: CASSEGQGRAFF. CDR3 bases: TGTGCCAGCAGCGAAGGACAGGGTCGGGCTTTCTTT.